These T cell receptor beta chains were read from a single sample in a study of blood T cell repertoires in COVID-19. TCRdb's copy holds only in-frame clones and misses some; the assay was immunoSEQ multiplex PCR. The sample yields fewer than 700,000 clones, around 90% seen once. Material: peripheral blood. The receptor set was obtained from a woman between 50 and 59 years old with COVID-19, enrolled during active disease. CDR3s include the opening cysteine and the closing phenylalanine or tryptophan. Each record gives: clone size, V gene, J gene, D gene, CDR3 DNA, CDR3 protein. D genes are given only for firm matches. The size of a clone is reported for some rows only, either as once, few or many, or as a class for expanded clones.

clone_size: NA; v_call: TRBV30; j_call: TRBJ1-4; d_call: TRBD1; cdr3_nt: TGTGCCTGGGGGGGCCCCAACTCAGGGGGAATTAATGAAAAACTGTTTTTT; cdr3_aa: CAWGGPNSGGINEKLFF
clone_size: NA; v_call: TRBV27; j_call: TRBJ2-7; d_call: NA; cdr3_nt: TGTGCCAGCAGTTTAGGCAGGGGTTACGAGCAGTACTTC; cdr3_aa: CASSLGRGYEQYF
clone_size: NA; v_call: TRBV12-3/TRBV12-4; j_call: TRBJ2-3; d_call: NA; cdr3_nt: TGTGCCAGCAAAACATCGGGAGATACGCAGTATTTT; cdr3_aa: CASKTSGDTQYF
clone_size: once; v_call: TRBV3-1/TRBV3-2; j_call: TRBJ1-3; d_call: NA; cdr3_nt: TGTGCCAGCAGCCGAGGGGGTCAAGACTCTGGAAACACCATATATTTT; cdr3_aa: CASSRGGQDSGNTIYF
clone_size: NA; v_call: TRBV6-5; j_call: TRBJ2-6; d_call: NA; cdr3_nt: TGTGCCAGCAGCCTAAGCTCTGGGGCCAACGTCCTGACTTTC; cdr3_aa: CASSLSSGANVLTF
clone_size: NA; v_call: TRBV27; j_call: TRBJ1-1; d_call: TRBD1; cdr3_nt: TGTGCCAGCAGTTCTACCAAGATCGGGACAGAGAACACTGAAGCTTTCTTT; cdr3_aa: CASSSTKIGTENTEAFF
clone_size: NA; v_call: TRBV7-9; j_call: TRBJ2-7; d_call: NA; cdr3_nt: TGTGCCAGCAGCCAACAGGGCTCCTACGAGCAGTACTTC; cdr3_aa: CASSQQGSYEQYF
clone_size: NA; v_call: TRBV6-4; j_call: TRBJ2-3; d_call: NA; cdr3_nt: TGTGCCAGCAGTGACTCCGGGGGACTCACAGATACGCAGTATTTT; cdr3_aa: CASSDSGGLTDTQYF
clone_size: NA; v_call: TRBV30; j_call: TRBJ1-2; d_call: NA; cdr3_nt: TGTGCCTGGAGTGTACCCCCCAGGGACTATGGCTACACCTTC; cdr3_aa: CAWSVPPRDYGYTF
clone_size: once; v_call: TRBV12-3/TRBV12-4; j_call: TRBJ1-1; d_call: NA; cdr3_nt: TGTGCCAGCAGTTCCCCCAGCCCAGGGAAAGCTTTCTTT; cdr3_aa: CASSSPSPGKAFF
clone_size: NA; v_call: TRBV7-3; j_call: TRBJ1-1; d_call: TRBD1; cdr3_nt: TGTGCCAGCAGCGCACAGGGGGGCACTGAAGCTTTCTTT; cdr3_aa: CASSAQGGTEAFF
clone_size: NA; v_call: TRBV7-8; j_call: TRBJ1-1; d_call: NA; cdr3_nt: TGTGCCAGCGGGAGGGGACACTTGAACACTGAAGCTTTCTTT; cdr3_aa: CASGRGHLNTEAFF
clone_size: once; v_call: TRBV6-4; j_call: TRBJ1-1; d_call: NA; cdr3_nt: TGTGCCAGCAGTGTAGGGGAGAACACTGAAGCTTTCTTT; cdr3_aa: CASSVGENTEAFF
clone_size: NA; v_call: TRBV3-1/TRBV3-2; j_call: TRBJ2-3; d_call: NA; cdr3_nt: TGTGCCAGCAGTCTACCCTCCACAGATACGCAGTATTTT; cdr3_aa: CASSLPSTDTQYF
clone_size: few; v_call: TRBV6-5; j_call: TRBJ1-1; d_call: NA; cdr3_nt: TGTGCCACCCAGGGGCCTTCCGGGTACACTGAAGCTTTCTTT; cdr3_aa: CATQGPSGYTEAFF
clone_size: NA; v_call: TRBV2; j_call: TRBJ1-3; d_call: NA; cdr3_nt: TGTGCCGGGTTAGGAGGGACGGGAAACACCATATATTTT; cdr3_aa: CAGLGGTGNTIYF
clone_size: NA; v_call: TRBV6-2/TRBV6-3; j_call: TRBJ2-5; d_call: NA; cdr3_nt: TGTGCCAGCAGTTACCACAGGGGGAGGGGGCAAGAGACCCAGTACTTC; cdr3_aa: CASSYHRGRGQETQYF
clone_size: NA; v_call: TRBV7-9; j_call: TRBJ1-1; d_call: NA; cdr3_nt: TGTGCCAGCAGCTTAGCTTCAGAGGCGGCTGAAGCTTTCTTT; cdr3_aa: CASSLASEAAEAFF
clone_size: NA; v_call: TRBV24-1; j_call: TRBJ1-2; d_call: NA; cdr3_nt: TGTGCCACCAGTGAGGTGGACAGAGATTCCTACACCTTC; cdr3_aa: CATSEVDRDSYTF
clone_size: NA; v_call: TRBV7-8; j_call: TRBJ1-1; d_call: NA; cdr3_nt: TGTGCCAGCATCATCCTCGCAGGGCCCTCCACGAACACTGAAGCTTTCTTT; cdr3_aa: CASIILAGPSTNTEAFF
clone_size: NA; v_call: TRBV24-1; j_call: TRBJ2-1; d_call: NA; cdr3_nt: TGTGCCACCAGTGTAGGCGGCCGGAATGAGCAGTTCTTC; cdr3_aa: CATSVGGRNEQFF
clone_size: NA; v_call: TRBV5-1; j_call: TRBJ2-3; d_call: TRBD1; cdr3_nt: TGCGCCAGCAGCCCACAGGGGAACACGCAGTATTTT; cdr3_aa: CASSPQGNTQYF
clone_size: NA; v_call: TRBV3-1/TRBV3-2; j_call: TRBJ1-2; d_call: NA; cdr3_nt: TGTGCCAGCAGCCTTAAGCTACAGGGAAACTATGGCTACACCTTC; cdr3_aa: CASSLKLQGNYGYTF
clone_size: NA; v_call: TRBV3-1/TRBV3-2; j_call: TRBJ1-1; d_call: TRBD1; cdr3_nt: TGTGCCAGCAGCCAAGACACAGGGGCGGCTGAAGCTTTCTTT; cdr3_aa: CASSQDTGAAEAFF
clone_size: NA; v_call: TRBV19; j_call: TRBJ2-1; d_call: TRBD2; cdr3_nt: TGTGCCAGTAGGTCGATAGCGGGGTACAATGAGCAGTTCTTC; cdr3_aa: CASRSIAGYNEQFF
clone_size: NA; v_call: TRBV3-1/TRBV3-2; j_call: TRBJ1-2; d_call: NA; cdr3_nt: TGTGCCAGCAGCCTGCAGGGGCCGAAAGGCTACACCTTC; cdr3_aa: CASSLQGPKGYTF
clone_size: NA; v_call: TRBV5-3; j_call: TRBJ1-4; d_call: NA; cdr3_nt: TGTGCCAGAAGCCTCACAGGGTTCTATGAAAAACTGTTTTTT; cdr3_aa: CARSLTGFYEKLFF
clone_size: NA; v_call: TRBV5-4; j_call: TRBJ1-5; d_call: NA; cdr3_nt: TGTGCCAGCAGCTTGGAGGGGACAAATCAGCCCCAGCATTTT; cdr3_aa: CASSLEGTNQPQHF
clone_size: NA; v_call: TRBV7-2; j_call: TRBJ1-6; d_call: TRBD1; cdr3_nt: TGTGCCAGCACCTTAAGGACAGGGGGGATCTCACCCCTCCACTTT; cdr3_aa: CASTLRTGGISPLHF
clone_size: NA; v_call: TRBV3-1/TRBV3-2; j_call: TRBJ2-7; d_call: TRBD2; cdr3_nt: TGTGCCAGCAGCCCCCCGACTAGCGTCTACGAGCAGTACTTC; cdr3_aa: CASSPPTSVYEQYF
clone_size: once; v_call: TRBV10-1; j_call: TRBJ2-5; d_call: NA; cdr3_nt: TGCGCCGGGGGGGAGACCCAGTACTTC; cdr3_aa: CAGGETQYF
clone_size: few; v_call: TRBV7-3; j_call: TRBJ1-3; d_call: TRBD1; cdr3_nt: TGTGCCAGCAGCTTATCGGCCGGGACGGGGGACAGGGTTTTTGGCTCTGGAAACACCATATATTTT; cdr3_aa: CASSLSAGTGDRVFGSGNTIYF